This T cell receptor (beta chain) emerged from a study of T cell repertoires in cytomegalovirus infection. Study details: Recently identified HLA-C-restricted and well-studied HLA-B-restricted CMV epitopes were used. Indications of both CMV infection and matching HLA type were provided by public TCR beta signatures.

Whole-study results and caveats: CMV-specific TCR beta clonotypes restricted by HLA-C were the ones dominating the ex vivo response. Frequencies of public TCR beta families were cumulated, and this identified carriers of CMV plus the relevant HLA.

CDR1 is SGHVS and CDR2 is FNYEAQ in the germline V gene. V was clipped by 5 bases and J by 3 bases; unmatched bases: 8. The CDR3 spans 16 residues. From the reads, TCRdb called clonotypes with MiXCR, one entry per CDR3 protein. This table has 650,000 to 850,000 distinct CDR3 sequences, 29% appearing once. This clonotype has a count of ten or more. Antigen specificity is unknown. The receptor's source is a human donor in good health (CMV status not recorded). Some clones in this sample may be carry-over from other donors' samples. The V call is TRBV7-6, the J call TRBJ1-5; 9 bases map to TRBD1. Sequences were derived from cultured CD8+ T cells from PBMCs, sampled from culture after CMV antigen stimulation. CDR3 sequence (DNA): TGTGCCAGCAGCCCCCGGACAGGGGCGTTCAATCAGCCCCAGCATTTT. Its protein product is CASSPRTGAFNQPQHF.